This T cell receptor beta chain comes out of a study of blood T cell repertoires in COVID-19. Study details: Sites across the United States, Italy and Spain contributed samples from acute and convalescent COVID-19. T cells, B-cell-depleted T cells, or PBMCs provided the cDNA or gDNA that served as material.

Original analysis: Estimation of nucleated cell counts was performed using reference gene primer amplification. Generated by immunoSEQ multiplex PCR, the TCRdb table keeps only in-frame clones and is missing some. V, J and clone size are those of that table, while D and trimming were read from the DNA. The profile covers hundreds of thousands of clones, with roughly 80% appearing a single time and roughly 4% taken by the ten largest. The CDR3 is 11 residues long. The ends were cut back, 6 bases at V and 10 bases at J, with 9 bases in the middle. The TCR sequence derives from a woman aged 40-49 years with active or convalescent COVID-19. The sample taken for sequencing was peripheral blood. This sequence joins TRBV12-3 or TRBV12-4 and TRBJ1-4; D possibly corresponds to TRBD1 (5 bases). The CDR3 region has the DNA TGTGCCAGCAGGTTCGGGGGAAAACTGTTTTTT. The encoded protein is CASRFGGKLFF.